A selection of T cell receptor beta chains follows, all from one sample in a study of CD8 T cells in Susac syndrome. TCRdb used MiXCR to reprocess the immunoSEQ multiplex PCR reads, holding one entry per CDR3 protein. This table has 150,000 to 200,000 distinct CDR3 sequences, about 94% appearing once. The sequenced sample was CD4+ T cells from PBMCs. These receptor sequences come from a human donor in good health. Each CDR3 is given with its conserved first and last residue. The D gene is left open where the match is weak. Some rows have no size entry. The others give once, few or many, or a class for an expanded clone.

D	J	V	size	DNA	CDR3
-	TRBJ2-2	TRBV25-1	-	TGTGCCAGCAGTGAGTGGTTGGCTAGCGCCGGGGAGCTGTTTTTT	CASSEWLASAGELFF
-	TRBJ2-7	TRBV7-9	-	TGTGCCATTTCGGGCGGTCTGAGCTCCTACGAGCAGTACTTC	CAISGGLSSYEQYF
TRBD1	TRBJ1-2	TRBV15	-	TGTGCCACTGGGACAGGGCTAGACTATGGCTACACCTTC	CATGTGLDYGYTF
TRBD1	TRBJ2-7	TRBV12-3/TRBV12-4	-	TGTGCCAGCAGTCCAGGGGGTAGGGGCGAGCAGTACTTC	CASSPGGRGEQYF
-	TRBJ1-6	TRBV2	-	TGTGCCAGCAGCGAGCGTCCGCTGAATTCACCCCTCCACTTT	CASSERPLNSPLHF
TRBD2	TRBJ2-7	TRBV6-1	-	TGTGCCAGCAGTGAAGCGGCTAGCGGTTTCTCCTACGAGCAGTACTTC	CASSEAASGFSYEQYF
TRBD1	TRBJ2-7	TRBV20-1	-	TGCAGTGCCAACCCCGGGACAGTCTACGAGCAGTACTTC	CSANPGTVYEQYF
TRBD1	TRBJ2-6	TRBV5-6	-	TGTGCCAGCAGCTGGGCGTCTGGGTTGGGACAGGGGGCTGGGGCCAACGTCCTGACTTTC	CASSWASGLGQGAGANVLTF
-	TRBJ2-5	TRBV6-4	-	TGTGCCAGCAGTGACTCGAGCCTGACTGAGACCCAGTACTTC	CASSDSSLTETQYF
-	TRBJ1-1	TRBV7-8	-	TGTGCCAGCAGCCGCCAGTCTGCCTGGGGACAAGGGGACACTGAAGCTTTCTTT	CASSRQSAWGQGDTEAFF
-	TRBJ2-1	TRBV6-5	-	TGTGCCAGCAGTTACTGGCACCGGGGCGACAATGAGCAGTTCTTC	CASSYWHRGDNEQFF
TRBD2	TRBJ2-2	TRBV29-1	-	TGCAGCGTTGGTACCTCTCGGGGGGGAGCCAGGGAGCTGTTTTTT	CSVGTSRGGARELFF
-	TRBJ2-5	TRBV20-1	-	TGCAGTGCTAGAGATCCCCTACAAGAGACCCAGTACTTC	CSARDPLQETQYF
-	TRBJ1-1	TRBV2	-	TGTGCCAGCAGTGACCTGGACAGGAACACTGAAGCTTTCTTT	CASSDLDRNTEAFF
-	TRBJ1-2	TRBV29-1	-	TGCAGCGCCCTCGATTCGGGCGGCTACACCTTC	CSALDSGGYTF
TRBD1	TRBJ1-2	TRBV7-2	-	TGTGCCAGCAGCTCACAGGGGGCGCTTGGCTACACCTTC	CASSSQGALGYTF
TRBD1	TRBJ1-1	TRBV5-1	-	TGCGCCAGCAGCTTTGCCGGGACAGGGGTTTTCGGCACTGAAGCTTTCTTT	CASSFAGTGVFGTEAFF
-	TRBJ2-7	TRBV10-3	-	TGTGCCATCGGCAGGAACACCTACGAGCAGTACTTC	CAIGRNTYEQYF
TRBD2	TRBJ2-6	TRBV20-1	-	TGCAGTGCTAGAGCACGAGGACTAGCGGGGTCTGGGGCCAACGTCCTGACTTTC	CSARARGLAGSGANVLTF
-	TRBJ2-6	TRBV18	once	TGTGCCAGCTCACCACCGCAGGGGAAATCTGGGGCCAACGTCCTGACTTTC	CASSPPQGKSGANVLTF
-	TRBJ1-6	TRBV20-1	-	TGCAGTGCTAGAGACGGCTTAAATTCACCCCTCCACTTT	CSARDGLNSPLHF
-	TRBJ2-7	TRBV2	once	TGTGCCAGCAGTGAGGTCTTGTGGGACACAAGGGGGTACGAGCAGTACTTC	CASSEVLWDTRGYEQYF
TRBD1	TRBJ1-4	TRBV20-1	once	TGCAGTGCCCACAGGGGGACTAATGAAAAACTGTTTTTT	CSAHRGTNEKLFF
-	TRBJ2-5	TRBV1	-	TGCACCAGCAGCTACGGGGGATCGGGGGTGACCCAGTACTTC	CTSSYGGSGVTQYF
TRBD2	TRBJ2-3	TRBV7-8	-	TGTGCCAGCAGACCTTCTGGGACTAGCGATACGCAGTATTTT	CASRPSGTSDTQYF
TRBD2	TRBJ2-3	TRBV9	-	TGTGCCAGCAGCGCCGGGACTAGCTCTAGCACAGATACGCAGTATTTT	CASSAGTSSSTDTQYF
-	TRBJ2-7	TRBV5-8	-	TGTGCCAGCAGCTTGCGAGGAGAGAGGCGTCACGAGCAGTACTTC	CASSLRGERRHEQYF
-	TRBJ2-2	TRBV7-9	-	TGTGCCAGCAGCCTTGGAATTTCACGGGTCGGGGAGCTGTTTTTT	CASSLGISRVGELFF
TRBD2	TRBJ2-3	TRBV5-1	-	TGCGCCAGCAGCTCCCGCGGGGGGGCGGGCACAGATACGCAGTATTTT	CASSSRGGAGTDTQYF
TRBD1	TRBJ2-3	TRBV5-1	-	TGCGCCAGCAGCTGGGACAGGGGGCGAGATACGCAGTATTTT	CASSWDRGRDTQYF
-	TRBJ2-1	TRBV2	-	TGTGCCAGCAGTGGTGGCGGGGCCCCGGGTGATGAGCAGTTCTTC	CASSGGGAPGDEQFF
-	TRBJ2-3	TRBV6-5	-	TGTGCCAGCACCGCAGGGGGGGCTCGATCAGATACGCAGTATTTT	CASTAGGARSDTQYF
-	TRBJ2-1	TRBV19	-	TGTGCCAGTAGTACCCGGGAAGACAATGAGCAGTTCTTC	CASSTREDNEQFF
-	TRBJ2-5	TRBV20-1	-	TGCAGTGCTAGAGCGAGCCGGGAGACCCAGTACTTC	CSARASRETQYF
-	TRBJ1-1	TRBV7-9	-	TGTGCCAGCAGCTTACGGGCAGGGGCGAACACTGAAGCTTTCTTT	CASSLRAGANTEAFF
TRBD1	TRBJ2-4	TRBV19	few	TGTGCCAGTAGGGGGACAGGGGGAGAGGACATTCAGTACTTC	CASRGTGGEDIQYF
-	TRBJ2-3	TRBV10-3	-	TGTGCCATCAGTGAGTCGGGTTTCACAGATACGCAGTATTTT	CAISESGFTDTQYF
-	TRBJ2-7	TRBV7-9	-	TGTGCCAGCAGCTTCCCAAATACCTACGAGCAGTACTTC	CASSFPNTYEQYF
-	TRBJ2-5	TRBV5-1	-	TGCGCCAGCAGCTTATCCAGGGGAGAGACCCAGTACTTC	CASSLSRGETQYF
TRBD2	TRBJ2-7	TRBV7-9	-	TGTGCCAGCAGCTCGACTAGCGGGGGCCAAGACCAGTACTTC	CASSSTSGGQDQYF
-	TRBJ2-7	TRBV23-1	-	TGCGCCAGCAGTCAATCGAGAGCATCCGAGCAGTACTTC	CASSQSRASEQYF
-	TRBJ2-7	TRBV4-1	-	TGCGCCAGCAGCCAAGAATCTGGCCTACCCGATAGGTACTTC	CASSQESGLPDRYF
TRBD1	TRBJ2-3	TRBV29-1	-	TGCAGCGCCGTTGGACAGGTCCTCACAGATACGCAGTATTTT	CSAVGQVLTDTQYF
TRBD2	TRBJ2-3	TRBV18	-	TGTGCCAGCTCACCACCCGGAGCGGGGGGCCTTACATCCACAGATACGCAGTATTTT	CASSPPGAGGLTSTDTQYF
TRBD1	TRBJ1-6	TRBV6-1	-	TGTGCCAGCTCTAGGGGGCAGAATTCACCCCTCCACTTT	CASSRGQNSPLHF
-	TRBJ1-1	TRBV12-3/TRBV12-4	-	TGTGCCAGCAGCCCCGGGACGAAGAACACTGAAGCTTTCTTT	CASSPGTKNTEAFF
-	TRBJ2-3	TRBV3-1	-	TGTGCCAGCAGCCAGGGAGGTCTAGATACGCAGTATTTT	CASSQGGLDTQYF
TRBD1	TRBJ1-3	TRBV29-1	once	TGCAGCGTTACGACAGGGGGCATGGACACCATATATTTT	CSVTTGGMDTIYF